This entry concerns a single T cell receptor beta chain. The antigen it binds to is not known. Base quality data are lacking; no much larger clone is found one base away. The immunoSEQ Assay, a bias-controlled multiplex PCR, was used to amplify TCRbeta CDR3 regions from genomic DNA. The paper's data handling went like this. Nucleated cell counts per sample were estimated from amplification of reference gene primers within the assay. To quantify the absolute abundance of each unique TCRbeta CDR3 rearrangement, sequence reads were collapsed and filtered. For each sample, productive Simpson clonality was calculated as the square root of Simpson's diversity index across productive rearrangements. The clones in this table, taken by TCRdb from immuneACCESS, are in-frame only. Not every clone is retained; where verified, under half of the shortfall comes from an unresolved V gene, and the cause of the rest is unknown. V, J and clone size derive from that table, while D and trimming were established from the DNA sequence. The sample table shows some 160,000 clones, and approximately 88% are seen once. The top ten hold 6.6% of the sample.

The data were obtained in a study of blood T cell repertoires in COVID-19 (dated by TCRdb to 2019 to 2021). In terms of the full investigation: Samples covering the acute and convalescent phases of COVID-19 were provided by collaborators in the United States, Italy and Spain. The dataset comprised deeply sampled blood TCRbeta repertoires from subjects exposed to, actively infected with, or recovered from COVID-19. The repertoires were made available in a free public database intended to serve as a resource for research on the immune response to SARS-CoV-2. Samples came from the ongoing ImmuneRACE study (first 160 participants) plus 1,254 subjects from 6 global collaborators. A de-identified subject ID, COVID-19 status, age in years and sex were almost always included in the sample metadata. The prospective study material was composed of cDNA or gDNA derived from T cells, B-cell-depleted T cells, or PBMCs. Where HLA class I and class II types were available, the types were taken from metadata supplied by the sample provider, not from assay-based typing. Results and caveats for the whole study, not just this receptor: Clinical and demographic metadata were provided uncurated, with the amount varying by source and participant.

Participants in the prospective study were enrolled through a virtual design, were aged about 18 to 90 years, and lived in about two dozen United States geographic areas. To assign participants to cohorts, the prospective study relied on clinical history that participants themselves reported in a screening survey and a study questionnaire. Recovered participants in ImmuneRACE Cohort 3 were defined by two consecutive negative NP/OP PCR tests, clearance by a healthcare professional, or resolution of symptoms. In the prospective study, mobile phlebotomists collected whole blood, serum and a nasopharyngeal or oropharyngeal swab from each participant. Over an approximately 2-month period, participants in the prospective study had the option of providing additional blood draws and questionnaires. Before DNA extraction, blood samples from the prospective study were shipped at room temperature or frozen.

The CDR3 measures 17 amino acids from cysteine to phenylalanine. Only the CDR3 region is kept as DNA, spanning 51 bases read in frame from base 1. V trim: 2 bases; J trim: 1 base; unmatched bases: 8. CDR1 is given as KGHSH and CDR2 as LQKENI, both from the germline V gene. The receptor comes from a woman aged 50 to 65 who had recovered from COVID-19. This receptor chain uses TRBV18 and TRBJ1-1; 9 of the junction bases match TRBD1. Specimen: PBMCs or T cells enriched from blood (not recorded which). The CDR3 region has the sequence CASSPRGGQGGNTEAFF. In nucleotide form, the sequence is TGTGCCAGCTCACCAAGGGGGGGACAGGGAGGGAACACTGAAGCTTTCTTT.